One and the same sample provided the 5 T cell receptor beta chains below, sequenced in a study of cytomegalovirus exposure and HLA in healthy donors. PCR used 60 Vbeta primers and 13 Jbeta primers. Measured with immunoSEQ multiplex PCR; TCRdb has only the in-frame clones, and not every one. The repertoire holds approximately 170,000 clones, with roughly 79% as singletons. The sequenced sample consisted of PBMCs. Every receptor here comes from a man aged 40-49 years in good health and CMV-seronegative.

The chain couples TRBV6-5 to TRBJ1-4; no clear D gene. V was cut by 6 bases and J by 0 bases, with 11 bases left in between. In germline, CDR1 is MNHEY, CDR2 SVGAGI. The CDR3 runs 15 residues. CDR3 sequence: CASSPEGATNEKLFF. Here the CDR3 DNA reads TGTGCCAGCAGCCCCGAGGGAGCAACTAATGAAAAACTGTTTTTT.

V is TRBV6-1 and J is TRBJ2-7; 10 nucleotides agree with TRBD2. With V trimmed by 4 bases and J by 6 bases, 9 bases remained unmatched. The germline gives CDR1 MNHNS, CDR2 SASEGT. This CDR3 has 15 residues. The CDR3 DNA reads TGTGCCAGCAGTGGGTTAGCGGGAGGTCGCTCCGAGCAGTACTTC. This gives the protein CASSGLAGGRSEQYF.

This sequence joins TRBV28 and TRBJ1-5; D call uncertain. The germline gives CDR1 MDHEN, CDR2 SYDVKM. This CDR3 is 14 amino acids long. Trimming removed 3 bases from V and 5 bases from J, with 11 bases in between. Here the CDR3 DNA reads TGTGCCAGCAGTTTTAACGTAGTTGATCAGCCCCAGCATTTT. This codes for CASSFNVVDQPQHF.

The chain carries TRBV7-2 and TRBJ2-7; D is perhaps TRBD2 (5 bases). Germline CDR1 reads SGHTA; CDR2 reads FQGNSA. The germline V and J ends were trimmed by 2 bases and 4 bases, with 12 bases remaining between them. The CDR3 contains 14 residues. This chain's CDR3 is CASSLLSGTYEQYF. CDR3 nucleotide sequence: TGTGCCAGCAGCTTATTGAGCGGTACATACGAGCAGTACTTC.

The CDR3 sequence: CASSESGDRGYEQYF. The CDR3 DNA follows: TGTGCCAGCAGCGAAAGCGGAGACAGGGGCTACGAGCAGTACTTC. The chain employs TRBV4-2 and TRBJ2-7; 8 bases map to TRBD1. The CDR3 extends over 15 amino acids. CDR1 and CDR2 (germline): LGHNA, YNFKEQ. V lost 5 bases, J lost 3 bases, and 9 bases stayed unmatched.